This T cell receptor beta chain was retrieved from a study of shared clonotypes between healthy human individuals. Authors' methods: Quality scores were absent from the junction-only immunoSEQ sequences, so filtering differed. Repertoires were generated with immunoSEQ multiplex PCR, while TCRdb's copy carries only in-frame clones and drops some. From that table come the V and J calls and clone size; the DNA was used to work out D and trimming. The data hold approximately 2.3 million clones, with roughly 93% observed a single time. This CDR3 contains 15 residues. From germline, CDR1 is SGHTA and CDR2 FQGTGA. The germline V and J ends were trimmed by 3 bases and 4 bases, with 15 bases remaining between them.

This chain uses TRBV7-3 with TRBJ2-5; D uncertain. This clonotype was obtained from a man aged 18 to 29 in good health. Some clones in this sample may be carry-over from other donors' samples. The source material was naive CD4+ T cells from PBMCs. Subset in this sample: CD45RA+ positively selected. CDR3 protein: CASSFGFAFAETQYF. DNA for the CDR3: TGTGCCAGCAGCTTTGGTTTTGCGTTTGCAGAGACCCAGTACTTC.